This TCR beta chain comes out of a study of OX40 agonist ivuxolimab in advanced cancers. At the level of the study: Participants, 82.7% male, averaged approximately 60 years of age, ranging from about 20 to 80. Prior anti-PD-1, anti-PD-L1 or anti-CTLA-4 therapy was allowed; roughly 40% had some.

The length of the CDR3 is 15 residues. Germline V gives CDR1 MDHEN, CDR2 SYDVKM. Deletions cut 6 bases from V and 6 bases from J, with 17 bases between. Notes on this clone: Antigen unknown.

Study conclusions and caveats: The CD4+ and CD8+ T cells in the blood had expanded clonally by week 6 at 0.1 to 3.0 mg/kg. Some nonresponders additionally presented with little normalized T-cell clonal expansion.

This table comes from immunoSEQ multiplex PCR, and its TCRdb copy is limited to in-frame clones, with some not included. The profile shows 65,000 to 95,000 clones, around 80% of them singletons. The rearrangement uses TRBV28 and TRBJ2-2; D unresolved. The sample here was CD4+ or CD8+ T cells sorted from blood, taken in a trial of the OX40 agonist ivuxolimab. The TCR comes from an adult with an advanced solid tumor such as melanoma, head and neck, liver or kidney cancer. The CDR3 DNA reads TGTGCCAGCAGCGTTGCCGGACGATATGCCGGGGAGCTGTTTTTT. Encoded protein: CASSVAGRYAGELFF.